The 14 T cell receptor beta chains in this list originate from one sample, sequenced in a study of response to subunit inactivated influenza vaccine. TCRdb re-analysed the RT-PCR reads in MiXCR, keeping a single row per CDR3 protein. The table records around 500,000 distinct CDR3 sequences, approximately 11% of them present only once. The input for sequencing was PBMCs from blood, taken roughly 48 days after vaccination. These receptors all stem from a middle-aged man who received an inactivated influenza vaccine.

J is TRBJ2-6 and V is TRBV7-9, with D maybe TRBD1 (5 bases). The CDR3 has 16 amino acids. V lost 1 base to trimming and J lost 1 base, with 8 bases between them. CDR1 SEHNR and CDR2 FQNEAQ come from the germline V gene (reference sequence). The CDR3 here is CASSLESGSGANVLTF. The CDR3 nucleotides are TGTGCCAGCAGCTTAGAGTCAGGGTCTGGGGCCAACGTCCTGACTTTC.

This clonotype has more than one count but fewer than ten. The V gene is TRBV7-9, the J gene TRBJ2-7; D is unclear. Germline-derived CDR1 and CDR2 are SEHNR and FQNEAQ (reference sequence). Trimming pared 5 bases from V and 3 bases from J, leaving 14 bases between. The CDR3 is made up of 14 amino acids. The CDR3 bases are TGTGCCAGCAGCCCTATGGACGGCCACTACGAGCAGTACTTC. Encoded protein: CASSPMDGHYEQYF. The variable domain in full, completed from reference TRBV7-9 and TRBJ2-7, reads DTGVSQNPRHKITKRGQNVTFRCDPISEHNRLYWYRQTLGQGPEFLTYFQNEAQLEKSRLLSDRFSAERPKGSFSTLEIQRTEQGDSAMYLCASSPMDGHYEQYFGPGTRLTVT.

This clonotype was detected only a few times. The chain joins TRBV15 to TRBJ2-7; D is possibly TRBD1 (6 bases). The germline CDR1 and CDR2 sequences are LNHNV and YYDKDF (reference sequence). This CDR3 spans 15 amino acids. Trimming took off 0 bases at V and 3 bases at J, with 12 bases between the two ends. The CDR3: CATSRDWAQGYEQYF. The CDR3 DNA reads as TGTGCCACCAGCAGAGATTGGGCACAGGGCTACGAGCAGTACTTC. Complete variable domain (other parts from reference TRBV15 and TRBJ2-7): DAMVIQNPRYQVTQFGKPVTLSCSQTLNHNVMYWYQQKSSQAPKLLFHYYDKDFNNEADTPDNFQSRRPNTSFCFLDIRSPGLGDTAMYLCATSRDWAQGYEQYFGPGTRLTVT.

The chain joins TRBV5-1 to TRBJ2-7, with no clear D. The V end lost 5 bases, the J end lost 4 bases, and 13 bases lay between the germline ends. This CDR3 has 13 amino acids. The germline gives CDR1 SGHRS, CDR2 YFSETQ. Written as DNA, the CDR3 is TGCGCCAGCAGACCGAACTTGGGTTACGAGCAGTACTTC. This encodes CASRPNLGYEQYF.

In its sample, this clonotype was seen a few times. This chain connects TRBV12-2 to TRBJ1-4; the table's D gene call, TRBD1, was not cross checked with the DNA. TRBV12-2 has pseudogene status. The CDR3 consists of 14 residues. CDR3 sequence reads: CASRLRDPNEKLFF. The DNA of the CDR3 is TGTGCAAGTCGCTTACGGGATCCTAATGAAAAACTGTTTTTT.

Comments on this clonotype: This may be a read error, as it is one base from a much larger clone. The missing conserved phenylalanine or tryptophan at the end of this CDR3 makes a read error likely. The J gene is TRBJ1-2, the V gene TRBV20-1, with 7 bases fitting TRBD1. V was clipped by 5 bases and J by 4 bases; unmatched bases: 16. CDR1 is DFQATT, CDR2 SNEGSKA, per germline (reference sequence). The CDR3 is made up of 16 amino acids. The CDR3 loop is CSARKQDREGTYGYTS. CDR3 DNA: TGCAGTGCTCGAAAACAAGACAGGGAAGGTACCTATGGCTACACCTCC.

About this clonotype itself: It is unclear where the CDR3 begins or ends on the DNA, so no DNA is shown, and the CDR3 is as TCRdb lists it. The chain uses TRBV21-1 and TRBJ2-5; TRBD1, the table's D call, lacks a check against the DNA. TRBV21-1 is reported as a pseudogene. The CDR3 has 13 residues if both end residues are counted. CDR3: CASSTWAVGTQYF.

This clonotype was seen repeatedly, ten times or more. V gene TRBV20-1 combines with J gene TRBJ1-2, with D perhaps TRBD1 (5 bases). CDR1 and CDR2 from the germline V gene are DFQATT and SNEGSKA (reference sequence). This CDR3 is 14 amino acids long. With 6 bases removed from V and 2 bases from J, the gap between germline ends came to 16 bases. The CDR3 spells CSARGGQLNYGYTF. Here the CDR3 DNA reads TGCAGTGCAAGGGGCGGGCAGCTCAACTATGGCTACACCTTC.

This clonotype was picked up a small number of times. The chain has TRBV25-1 and TRBJ1-4, with unresolved D. There are 13 residues in the CDR3. V lost 2 bases, J lost 7 bases, and 8 bases lay in between. The germline V gene encodes CDR1 MGHDK and CDR2 SYGVNS. The CDR3, as DNA: TGTGCCAGCAGTGAAGGTTCAGTTGAAAAACTGTTTTTT. Protein product: CASSEGSVEKLFF.

This clonotype was counted a few times. J is TRBJ2-7 and V is TRBV20-1; D may be TRBD1 (6 bases). Germline-derived CDR1 and CDR2 are DFQATT and SNEGSKA (reference sequence). The CDR3 totals 11 residues. V lost 4 bases, J lost 7 bases, and 11 bases lay in between. The CDR3 here is CSAKPGVEQYF. As DNA, the CDR3 is TGCAGTGCTAAACCAGGGGTAGAGCAGTACTTC.

The chain carries TRBV5-1 and TRBJ1-4; a weak D match, TRBD1 (5 bases). Germline CDR1 is SGHRS and CDR2 is YFSETQ. The CDR3 spans 13 residues. V lost 4 bases and J 5 bases, leaving 9 bases between the germline ends. The CDR3 loop is CASSEGRNEKLFF. The CDR3 nucleotides are TGCGCCAGCAGCGAGGGGCGGAATGAAAAACTGTTTTTT. The full variable domain, its missing parts supplied by reference TRBV5-1 and TRBJ1-4, is KAGVTQTPRYLIKTRGQQVTLSCSPISGHRSVSWYQQTPGQGLQFLFEYFSETQRNKGNFPGRFSGRQFSNSRSEMNVSTLELGDSALYLCASSEGRNEKLFFGSGTQLSVL.

CDR3 nucleotides: TGTGCCAGCAGCTTAACTGTGACAGGGCCGTGGCCCCAGCATTTT. Amino acid sequence: CASSLTVTGPWPQHF. The chain carries TRBV7-8 and TRBJ1-5; 7 positions match TRBD1. Germline V gene sequence: CDR1 SGHVS, CDR2 FQNEAQ. The V and J ends lost 2 bases and 9 bases, in that order; junction bases with no gene match: 10. The CDR3 spans 15 residues.

The chain is built from TRBV9 and TRBJ2-5, with D maybe TRBD2 (5 bases). CDR1 is SGDLS and CDR2 is YYNGEE in the germline V gene. The CDR3 extends over 16 amino acids. Trimming stripped 4 bases from V and 2 bases from J, with 18 bases between. The CDR3 spells CASSPPRRGSQETQYF. The CDR3 bases are TGTGCCAGCAGCCCCCCTCGAAGAGGGTCACAAGAGACCCAGTACTTC.

The table lists this clonotype with a few counts. J is TRBJ1-6 and V is TRBV5-1, with D tentatively TRBD1 (5 bases). The ends were cut back, 2 bases at V and 2 bases at J, with 8 bases in the middle. This CDR3 contains 15 residues. The germline V gene encodes CDR1 SGHRS and CDR2 YFSETQ. CDR3 region: CASSFQGTYNSPLHF. The CDR3 DNA reads TGCGCCAGCAGCTTTCAGGGAACCTATAATTCACCCCTCCACTTT.